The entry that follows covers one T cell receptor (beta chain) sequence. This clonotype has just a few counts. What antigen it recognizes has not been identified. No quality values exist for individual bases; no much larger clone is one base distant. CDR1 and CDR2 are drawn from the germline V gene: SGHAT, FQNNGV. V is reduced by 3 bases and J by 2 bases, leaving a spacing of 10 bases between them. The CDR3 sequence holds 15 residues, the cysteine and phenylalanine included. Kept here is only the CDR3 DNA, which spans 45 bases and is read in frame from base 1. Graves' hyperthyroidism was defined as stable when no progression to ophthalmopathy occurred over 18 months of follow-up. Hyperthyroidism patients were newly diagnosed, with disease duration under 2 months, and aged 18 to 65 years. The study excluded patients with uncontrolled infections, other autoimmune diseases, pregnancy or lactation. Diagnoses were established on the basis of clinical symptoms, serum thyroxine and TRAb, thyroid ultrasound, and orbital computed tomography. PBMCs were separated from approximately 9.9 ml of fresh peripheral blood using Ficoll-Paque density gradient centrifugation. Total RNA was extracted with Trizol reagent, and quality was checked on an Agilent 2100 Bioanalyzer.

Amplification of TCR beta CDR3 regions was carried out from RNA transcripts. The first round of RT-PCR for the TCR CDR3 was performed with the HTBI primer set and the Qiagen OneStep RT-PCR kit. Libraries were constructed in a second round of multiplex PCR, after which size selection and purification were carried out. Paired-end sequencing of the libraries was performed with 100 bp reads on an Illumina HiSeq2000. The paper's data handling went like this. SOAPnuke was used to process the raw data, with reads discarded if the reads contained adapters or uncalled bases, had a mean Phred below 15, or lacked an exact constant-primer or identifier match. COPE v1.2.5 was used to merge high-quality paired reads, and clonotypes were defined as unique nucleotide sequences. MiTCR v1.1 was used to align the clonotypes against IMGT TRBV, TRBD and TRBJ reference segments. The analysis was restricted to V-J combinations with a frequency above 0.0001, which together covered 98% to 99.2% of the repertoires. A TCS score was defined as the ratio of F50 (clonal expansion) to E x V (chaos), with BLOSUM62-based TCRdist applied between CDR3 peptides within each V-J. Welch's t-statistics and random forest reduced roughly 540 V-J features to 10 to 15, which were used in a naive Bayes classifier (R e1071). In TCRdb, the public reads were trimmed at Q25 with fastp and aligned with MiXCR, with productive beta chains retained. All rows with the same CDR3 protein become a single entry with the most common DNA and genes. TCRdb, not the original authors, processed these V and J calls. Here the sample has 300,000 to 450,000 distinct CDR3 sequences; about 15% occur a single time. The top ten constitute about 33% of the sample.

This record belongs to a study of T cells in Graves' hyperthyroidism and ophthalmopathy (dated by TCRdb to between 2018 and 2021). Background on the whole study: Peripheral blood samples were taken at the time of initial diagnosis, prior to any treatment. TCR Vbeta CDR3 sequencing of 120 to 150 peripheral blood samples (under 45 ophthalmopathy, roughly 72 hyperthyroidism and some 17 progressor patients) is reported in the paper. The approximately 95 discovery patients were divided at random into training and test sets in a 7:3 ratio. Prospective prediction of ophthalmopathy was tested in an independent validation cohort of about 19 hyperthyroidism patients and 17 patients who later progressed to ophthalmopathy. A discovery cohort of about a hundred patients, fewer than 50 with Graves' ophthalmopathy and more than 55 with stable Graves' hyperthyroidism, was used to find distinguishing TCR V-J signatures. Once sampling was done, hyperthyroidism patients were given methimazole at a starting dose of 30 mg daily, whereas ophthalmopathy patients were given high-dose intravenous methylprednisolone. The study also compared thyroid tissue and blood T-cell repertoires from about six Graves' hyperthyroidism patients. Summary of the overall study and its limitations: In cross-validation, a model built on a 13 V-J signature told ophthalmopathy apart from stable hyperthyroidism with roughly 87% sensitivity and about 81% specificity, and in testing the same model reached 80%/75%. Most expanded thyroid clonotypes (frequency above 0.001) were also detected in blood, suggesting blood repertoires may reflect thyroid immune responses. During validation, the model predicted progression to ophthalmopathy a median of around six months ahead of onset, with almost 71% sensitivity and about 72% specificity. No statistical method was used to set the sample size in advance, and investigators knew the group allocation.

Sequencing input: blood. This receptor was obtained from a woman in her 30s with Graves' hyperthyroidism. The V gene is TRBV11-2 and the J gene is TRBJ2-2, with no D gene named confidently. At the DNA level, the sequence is TGTGCCAGCAGCTTCTCTGGATTTAACACCGGGGAGCTGTTTTTT. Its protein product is CASSFSGFNTGELFF.